Presented here are 27 T cell receptor beta chains from one specimen sequenced in a study of CD8 T cells in Susac syndrome. A quantity of about 0.45 to 1 ug RNA underwent reverse transcription using random hexamers. Via MiXCR, TCRdb re-called the immunoSEQ multiplex PCR reads, giving one row per CDR3 protein. The sample consists of about 160,000 distinct CDR3 sequences, 94% of them appearing once. Sequencing input: CD4+ T cells from PBMCs. These receptors were obtained from a human donor with multiple sclerosis.

This chain connects TRBV29-1 to TRBJ1-1, with D tentatively TRBD1 (5 bases). CDR1 is SQVTM and CDR2 is ANQGSEA in the germline V gene. There are 15 residues in the CDR3. Deletions cut 7 bases from V and 1 base from J, with 19 bases between. The CDR3 here is CSANGVAGKNTEAFF. The CDR3, as DNA: TGCAGCGCCAACGGGGTGGCAGGGAAGAACACTGAAGCTTTCTTT.

The chain uses TRBV6-5 and TRBJ2-2; unclear D gene. From germline, CDR1 is MNHEY and CDR2 SVGAGI. V lost 8 bases to trimming and J lost 1 base, with 5 bases between them. CDR3 length: 12 residues. CDR3 coding DNA: TGTGCCAGCTGCCAGAACACCGGGGAGCTGTTTTTT. Protein sequence: CASCQNTGELFF.

The chain recombines TRBV3-1 with TRBJ2-5, with 10 bases aligning to TRBD2. Losses at the gene ends were 6 bases for V and 4 bases for J; bases not matched to a gene: 5. The germline gives CDR1 LGHDT, CDR2 YNNKEL (reference sequence). This CDR3 is 14 amino acids long. CDR3 residues: CASRLSGRVETQYF. CDR3 nucleotide sequence: TGTGCCAGCAGACTAAGCGGGAGGGTAGAGACCCAGTACTTC.

DNA for the CDR3: TGTGCCAGCAGCCCCAGTCCCGGGCGAGAGACCCAGTACTTC. Translation: CASSPSPGRETQYF. The chain uses TRBV7-7 and TRBJ2-5; D not certain. Trimming removed 5 bases from V and 4 bases from J, with 14 bases in between. This CDR3 is built from 14 residues. Germline V gene lookup returns CDR1 SSHAT and CDR2 FNYEAQ (reference sequence). The full variable domain, in which reference TRBV7-7 and TRBJ2-5 provide the parts outside the CDR3, is GAGVSQSPRYKVTKRGQDVTLRCDPISSHATLYWYQQALGQGPEFLTYFNYEAQPDKSGLPSDRFSAERPEGSISTLTIQRTEQRDSAMYRCASSPSPGRETQYFGPGTRLLVL.

The J gene is TRBJ2-1, the V gene TRBV3-1, with D perhaps assigned TRBD1 or TRBD2 (6 bases each). Trimming left V 1 base short and J 0 bases short, with 10 bases between. The CDR3 consists of 16 residues. Germline lookup yields CDR1 LGHDT and CDR2 YNNKEL (reference sequence). DNA of the CDR3: TGTGCCAGCAGCCAAGCGGGGGCAAGCTCCTACAATGAGCAGTTCTTC. Translating it yields CASSQAGASSYNEQFF.

The rearrangement joins TRBV3-1 to TRBJ1-1; 10 bases map to TRBD1. Germline V gene data show CDR1 as LGHDT and CDR2 as YNNKEL (reference sequence). The CDR3 loop spans 15 amino acids. J was trimmed by 0 bases and V by 4 bases; bases with no gene match: 2. DNA of the CDR3: TGTGCCAGCAGCCCCGGGACAGGGGTGAACACTGAAGCTTTCTTT. Its protein product is CASSPGTGVNTEAFF.

This chain uses TRBV18 with TRBJ2-1; TRBD1 matches at 9 bases. There are 15 residues in the CDR3. CDR1 is KGHSH, CDR2 LQKENI, per germline. J was trimmed by 0 bases and V by 4 bases; bases with no gene match: 1. The CDR3 nucleotides read TGTGCCAGCTCACACAGGGGGCACTCCTACAATGAGCAGTTCTTC. Its translation is CASSHRGHSYNEQFF.

The chain is built from TRBV29-1 and TRBJ1-2; D possibly corresponds to TRBD1 (5 bases). Germline V lookup: CDR1 SQVTM, CDR2 ANQGSEA. The V gene lost 3 bases and the J gene lost 5 bases, with 10 bases spanning the gap. The length of the CDR3 is 12 residues. The CDR3 spells CSVEGGRYGYTF. CDR3 DNA: TGCAGCGTTGAGGGGGGGAGGTATGGCTACACCTTC. The variable domain in full, with the rest retrieved from reference TRBV29-1 and TRBJ1-2, is SAVISQKPSRDICQRGTSLTIQCQVDSQVTMMFWYRQQPGQSLTLIATANQGSEATYESGFVIDKFPISRPNLTFSTLTVSNMSPEDSSIYLCSVEGGRYGYTFGSGTRLTVV.

The gene calls are TRBV12-3 or TRBV12-4 and TRBJ1-1, with D hard to call. There are 14 residues in the CDR3. Deletions cut 2 bases from V and 1 base from J, with 8 bases between. This chain's CDR3 is CASSLSYWNTEAFF. The CDR3 DNA follows: TGTGCCAGCAGTTTATCATACTGGAACACTGAAGCTTTCTTT.

This rearrangement joins TRBV3-1 to TRBJ2-6, with D perhaps matching TRBD2 (5 bases). The CDR3 has 15 amino acids. CDR1 is LGHDT, CDR2 YNNKEL, per germline (reference sequence). The V and J ends lost 3 bases and 0 bases respectively, with 6 bases between them. The CDR3 loop reads CASSHRGSGANVLTF. The CDR3, as DNA: TGTGCCAGCAGCCATCGGGGCTCTGGGGCCAACGTCCTGACTTTC.

The rearrangement links TRBV11-2 to TRBJ2-7; 8 bases fit TRBD1. This CDR3 has 15 amino acids. CDR1 and CDR2 from the germline V gene are SGHAT and FQNNGV. The J segment lost 2 bases and the V segment lost 1 base, leaving 4 bases of the junction unmatched. CDR3 residues: CASSLAGTGPYEQYF. The CDR3 coding sequence is TGTGCCAGCAGCTTAGCAGGGACAGGCCCCTACGAGCAGTACTTC.

The chain joins TRBV7-9 to TRBJ2-1; D unclear. Germline assignment: CDR1 SEHNR and CDR2 FQNEAQ (reference sequence). This CDR3 is built from 12 residues. V was pared by 8 bases and J by 4 bases, with 9 bases between. The CDR3 spells CASGDTYNEQFF. In DNA form, the CDR3 reads TGTGCCAGCGGTGACACGTACAATGAGCAGTTCTTC. The full variable domain, completed using reference TRBV7-9 and TRBJ2-1, is DTGVSQNPRHKITKRGQNVTFRCDPISEHNRLYWYRQTLGQGPEFLTYFQNEAQLEKSRLLSDRFSAERPKGSFSTLEIQRTEQGDSAMYLCASGDTYNEQFFGPGTRLTVL.

The chain employs TRBV27 and TRBJ2-2; possibly TRBD2 for D (7 bases). This CDR3 region has 16 residues. Germline CDR1 MNHEY, CDR2 SMNVEV (reference sequence). V was shortened by 5 bases and J by 5 bases, with 18 bases between the two germline ends. CDR3 DNA sequence: TGTGCCAGCAGTCCGCCGGGGGCAGCGGGAACCGGGGAGCTGTTTTTT. This sequence encodes CASSPPGAAGTGELFF.

The gene calls are TRBV2 and TRBJ2-5; D ambiguous. This CDR3 comprises 13 residues. Germline V gene lookup returns CDR1 SNHLY and CDR2 FYNNEI. The V end was cut by 2 bases, the J end by 7 bases, with 11 bases between. The chain's CDR3 is CASSETEHGTQYF. The DNA of the CDR3 is TGTGCCAGCAGTGAAACAGAGCACGGGACCCAGTACTTC.

This clonotype was recorded only once. J is TRBJ2-7 and V is TRBV23-1, with 9 bases identical to TRBD1. TRBV23-1 is an ORF, and what it does is uncertain. The CDR3 consists of 20 residues. V lost 6 bases to trimming and J lost 3 bases; unmatched junction nucleotides: 24. CDR3 loop: CASSRPHGTGKTKKSYEQYF. CDR3 DNA: TGCGCCAGCAGCCGGCCCCACGGGACAGGGAAGACGAAGAAAAGCTACGAGCAGTACTTC.

This chain's CDR3 is CASSPLEGSYEQYF. CDR3 coding DNA: TGTGCCAGCAGCCCCCTCGAGGGATCCTACGAGCAGTACTTC. This rearrangement joins TRBV3-1 to TRBJ2-7, with a weak D call TRBD2 (5 bases). The V end was cut by 4 bases, the J end by 1 base, with 11 bases between. Germline CDR1 LGHDT, CDR2 YNNKEL (reference sequence). The CDR3 has 14 amino acids.

CDR3 in amino acids: CASSPLEANYGYTF. CDR3 coding DNA: TGTGCCAGCAGTCCGCTGGAAGCTAACTATGGCTACACCTTC. The chain links TRBV12-3 or TRBV12-4 to TRBJ1-2, with no clear D. Deletions cut 5 bases from V and 0 bases from J, with 10 bases between. The CDR3 loop spans 14 amino acids.

J is TRBJ1-5 and V is TRBV24-1; the D is unclear. This CDR3 is 16 amino acids long. Germline V lookup: CDR1 KGHDR, CDR2 SFDVKD. Trimming cost V 4 bases and J 3 bases, with 15 bases left between them. The CDR3 sequence is CATSEGSFSHNQPQHF. DNA for the CDR3: TGTGCCACCAGTGAAGGAAGCTTTTCCCACAATCAGCCCCAGCATTTT.

The J gene is TRBJ2-1, the V gene TRBV2; no reliable D call. The CDR3 is 11 residues long. Germline V CDR1 and CDR2: SNHLY, FYNNEI. Between the trimmed V and J ends, which lost 6 bases and 4 bases, there was a span of 4 bases. As DNA, the CDR3 is TGTGCCAGCAGGGAATACAATGAGCAGTTCTTC. Encoded protein: CASREYNEQFF.

The chain joins TRBV30 to TRBJ1-4; tentatively, D is TRBD1 (5 bases). The germline CDR1 and CDR2 sequences are GTSNPN and SVGIG (reference sequence). The CDR3 totals 14 residues. Trimming pared 0 bases from V and 2 bases from J, leaving 7 bases between. Written as DNA, the CDR3 is TGTGCCTGGAGTGTGTGGGGGACTAATGAAAAACTGTTTTTT. Protein sequence: CAWSVWGTNEKLFF.

V usage is TRBV30 and J usage is TRBJ2-4, with a tentative D call TRBD1 (6 bases). Per the germline V gene, CDR1 is GTSNPN and CDR2 is SVGIG (reference sequence). Trimming removed 1 base from V and 6 bases from J, with 19 bases in between. This CDR3 contains 16 residues. CDR3 in DNA: TGTGCCTGGAGTGCTTTTGGGGGCCCCGAAACAAACATTCAGTACTTC. The encoded protein is CAWSAFGGPETNIQYF.

The chain couples TRBV4-1 to TRBJ1-1; 10 positions agree with TRBD1. The CDR3 spans 17 residues. Germline CDR1 reads MGHRA; CDR2 reads YSYEKL. V shed 1 base and J 3 bases; nucleotides not matched to a gene: 8. This CDR3 is CASSQGSLGQGYTEAFF. CDR3 sequence (DNA): TGCGCCAGCAGCCAAGGTTCATTGGGACAGGGGTACACTGAAGCTTTCTTT.

The chain joins TRBV19 to TRBJ1-1; D not certain. Looked up from germline, CDR1 is LNHDA and CDR2 is SQIVND (reference sequence). V lost 2 bases, J lost 4 bases, and 11 bases lay in between. The CDR3 has 14 amino acids. CDR3 loop: CASSIIGYGTEAFF. The CDR3 DNA reads as TGTGCCAGTAGTATAATCGGGTACGGCACTGAAGCTTTCTTT.

This chain joins TRBV20-1 and TRBJ2-1, with 9 nucleotides matching TRBD1. The CDR3 consists of 15 residues. CDR1 DFQATT and CDR2 SNEGSKA come from the germline V gene (reference sequence). V was clipped by 3 bases and J by 7 bases; unmatched bases: 10. Here the CDR3 reads CSASQTGGVRNEQFF. The CDR3 DNA is TGCAGTGCTAGCCAGACAGGGGGTGTTAGGAATGAGCAGTTCTTC.

V is TRBV29-1 and J is TRBJ2-5; 7 bases fit TRBD1. V lost 7 bases, J lost 3 bases, and 5 bases stayed unmatched. Germline V gene sequence: CDR1 SQVTM, CDR2 ANQGSEA. The CDR3 contains 12 residues. CDR3 bases: TGCAGCGGACGACAGGGAGAAGAGACCCAGTACTTC. This gives the protein CSGRQGEETQYF.

This chain uses TRBV2 with TRBJ2-5, with D perhaps assigned TRBD1 or TRBD2 (5 bases each). Trimming removed 8 bases from V and 2 bases from J, with 12 bases in between. CDR1 is SNHLY, CDR2 FYNNEI, per germline. The CDR3 covers 13 residues. The CDR3 region is CASARDGQETQYF. Written as DNA, the CDR3 is TGTGCCAGCGCTCGGGACGGGCAAGAGACCCAGTACTTC.

This chain uses TRBV11-2 with TRBJ1-2; D uncertain. The CDR3 covers 13 residues. The germline gives CDR1 SGHAT, CDR2 FQNNGV. Trimming removed 2 bases from V and 8 bases from J, with 12 bases in between. The CDR3 coding sequence is TGTGCCAGCAGCTTACAACACGCCGGGGGCTACACCTTC. It is translated as CASSLQHAGGYTF.